A single T cell receptor (beta chain) is shown here with its context. This sample is drawn from a study of blood T cell repertoires in COVID-19. Whole-study context: T cells, B-cell-depleted T cells, or PBMCs provided the cDNA or gDNA that served as material.

Seattle cases were enrolled at active infection and followed longitudinally. With 4 bases removed from V and 2 bases from J, the gap between germline ends came to 12 bases. Germline V lookup: CDR1 KGHSH, CDR2 LQKENI. The CDR3 sequence is 15 residues long. Authors' analysis steps: Reference gene primers were amplified, and this amplification served to estimate nucleated cell counts. Profiling relied on immunoSEQ multiplex PCR, and the TCRdb table lists in-frame clones only, not all of them. The V and J calls and clone size are taken from that table; D and trimming were inferred from the DNA. The repertoire holds fewer than 250,000 clones, with 85% as singletons.

The chain couples TRBV18 to TRBJ1-5; D is unresolved. Sequencing was done on a sample of peripheral blood. The clonotype originates from a man aged 55 to 69 with COVID-19, enrolled during active disease. The CDR3 region has the DNA TGTGCCAGCTCACTCGGGGAGGGCCGCAATCAGCCCCAGCATTTT. Translating it yields CASSLGEGRNQPQHF.